A selection of T cell receptor beta chains follows, all from one sample in a study of blood T cells in healthy people across ages. Each CDR3 protein is one row after TCRdb ran MiXCR on the 5' RACE reads. This sample carries hundreds of thousands of distinct CDR3 sequences, around 24% of them seen once, and the ten largest clones take about 3%. In addition, the sample was reused for a study of T cells of mothers and their children.

Sequencing was done on a sample of blood. These receptor sequences come from a boy between 5 and 17 years old in good health. Both conserved end residues are part of each CDR3. Each record gives: CDR3 DNA, CDR3 protein, J gene, clone size, V gene, D gene. D genes are given only for firm matches. A clone size is listed for some rows: how often the clone was seen (once, few, many), or a class if it is expanded.

TGCGCCAGCAGCTTGTCTGGGGCGCCGAGGGAGACCCAGTACTTC CASSLSGAPRETQYF TRBJ2-5 few TRBV5-1 .
TGTGCCAGCAGCCGTTCAGTAGGGGGCATTCAGTACTTC CASSRSVGGIQYF TRBJ2-4 few TRBV14 .
TGTGCCATCAGTGAGGGGACTAGCGGGGATGGGACCCAGTACTTC CAISEGTSGDGTQYF TRBJ2-5 few TRBV10-3 TRBD2
TGCAGTGCTAGAGTCGGACTAGCGGAGAACACCGGGGAGCTGTTTTTT CSARVGLAENTGELFF TRBJ2-2 . TRBV20-1 TRBD2
TGCAGTGCTAGGTCTAGCGGCAGGGACGGGGAGCTGTTTTTT CSARSSGRDGELFF TRBJ2-2 . TRBV20-1 TRBD2
TGTGCCAGCTCATCAAACAGGGATAGCACCATATATTTT CASSSNRDSTIYF TRBJ1-3 few TRBV18 .
TGTGCCAGCAGCTTAGATCAGGGCGGGTCAACGAACACCGGGGAGCTGTTTTTT CASSLDQGGSTNTGELFF TRBJ2-2 . TRBV11-3 .
TGTGCCAGCAGCTTAACGTTACGGGCCTCGGGGAACAATGAGCAGTTCTTC CASSLTLRASGNNEQFF TRBJ2-1 . TRBV7-3 .
TGTGCCAGCAGCCGGGACACCGAAAAAGAGGCCCAGTACTTC CASSRDTEKEAQYF TRBJ2-5 . TRBV7-7 .
TGTGCCAGCAGTGGCACGGGGGGCAATGAGCAGTTCTTC CASSGTGGNEQFF TRBJ2-1 many TRBV2 TRBD2
TGTGCCAGCAGCCGGGGAAACCAAAAGGAGACCCAGTACTTC CASSRGNQKETQYF TRBJ2-5 . TRBV11-2 .
TGTGCCTGGAGTCTCTGGGGAAAATCCTATAATTCACCCCTCCACTTT CAWSLWGKSYNSPLHF TRBJ1-6 few TRBV30 .